Sequencing of this T cell receptor (beta chain) was carried out in a study of T cells expressing NK-cell markers. Study summary: Seven of the eight sequenced donors were classified as HCMV-seropositive, and one was classified as seronegative. Study-wide results and limits: The CD3+CD56-NKG2C+ fraction was also led by these clonotypes in a few donors. NKG2C+ dominant clonotypes from over five donors made up about 1.0-7.5% of CD8+ T cells.

CDR1 SQVTM and CDR2 ANQGSEA come from the germline V gene. The CDR3 covers 13 residues. What made the TCR beta cDNA was 5'RACE template switching with UMIs. From the 5' RACE reads, TCRdb lists one entry per CDR3 protein and no DNA. This table holds around 180,000 distinct CDR3 sequences. Details on this clonotype: As yet, its antigen is unknown.

The receptor's source is a man aged 18-75 years in good health. The sample taken for sequencing was blood T cells: a sorted CD56 or NKG2C T cell subset, CD4+ or CD8+ T cells, or bulk PBMC T cells (not recorded which). The gene calls are TRBV29-1 and TRBJ2-7; TCRdb calls TRBD2, which cannot be checked without DNA. CDR3 residues: CSVVRRAPYEQYF.